This T cell receptor (beta chain) was found in a study of identical twins. MiXCR, applied by TCRdb to the 5' RACE reads, yields one record per CDR3 protein. The table includes 690,000 or so distinct CDR3 sequences, more than 6.5% detected once. Germline CDR1 is MDHEN and CDR2 is SYDVKM. The V and J ends lost 6 bases and 7 bases respectively, with 19 bases between them. This CDR3 is 16 amino acids long. The same data also contributed to another study, on yellow fever vaccine responses in identical twins.

The sequence was obtained from a young woman in good health. The V and J genes are TRBV28 and TRBJ1-6; D is ambiguous. Specimen: PBMCs. The CDR3 DNA follows: TGTGCCAGCAGCTCAGGAGGCTGGGGAGGGAATTCACCCCTCCACTTT. The encoded protein is CASSSGGWGGNSPLHF.